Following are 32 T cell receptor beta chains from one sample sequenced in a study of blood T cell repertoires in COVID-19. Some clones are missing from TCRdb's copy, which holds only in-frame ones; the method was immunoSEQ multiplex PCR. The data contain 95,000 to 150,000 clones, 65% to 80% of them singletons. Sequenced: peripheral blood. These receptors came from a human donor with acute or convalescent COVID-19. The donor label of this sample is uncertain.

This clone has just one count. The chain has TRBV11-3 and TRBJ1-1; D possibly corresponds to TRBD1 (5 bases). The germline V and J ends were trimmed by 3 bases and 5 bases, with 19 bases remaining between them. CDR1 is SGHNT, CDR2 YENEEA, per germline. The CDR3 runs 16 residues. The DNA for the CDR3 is TGTGCCAGCAGCTTCCCGTCGGGGGGGAGGGGAACTGAAGCTTTCTTT. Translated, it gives CASSFPSGGRGTEAFF.

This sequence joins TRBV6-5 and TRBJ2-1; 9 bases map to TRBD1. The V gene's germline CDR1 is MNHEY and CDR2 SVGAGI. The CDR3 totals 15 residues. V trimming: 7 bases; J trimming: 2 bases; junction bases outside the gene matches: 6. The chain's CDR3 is CASTSGTGTYNEQFF. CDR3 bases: TGTGCCAGCACCTCCGGGACAGGGACCTACAATGAGCAGTTCTTC.

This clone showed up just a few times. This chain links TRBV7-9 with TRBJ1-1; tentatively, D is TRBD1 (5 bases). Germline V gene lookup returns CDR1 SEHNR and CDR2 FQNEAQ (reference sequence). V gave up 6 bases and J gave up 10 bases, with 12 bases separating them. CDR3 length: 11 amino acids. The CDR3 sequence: CASSNTGAAFF. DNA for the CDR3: TGTGCCAGCAGTAATACAGGTGCAGCTTTCTTT.

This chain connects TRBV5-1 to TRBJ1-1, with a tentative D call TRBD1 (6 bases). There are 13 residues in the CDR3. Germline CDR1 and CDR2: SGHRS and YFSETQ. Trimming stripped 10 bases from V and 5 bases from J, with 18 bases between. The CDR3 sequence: CASFRGVGTEAFF. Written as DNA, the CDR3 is TGCGCCTCATTCAGGGGAGTTGGGACTGAAGCTTTCTTT.

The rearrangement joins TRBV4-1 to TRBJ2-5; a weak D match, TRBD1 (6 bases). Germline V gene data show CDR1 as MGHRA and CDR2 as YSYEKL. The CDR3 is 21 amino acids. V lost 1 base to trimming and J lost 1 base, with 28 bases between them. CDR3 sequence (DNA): TGCGCCAGCAGCCAAGTGCGAAGAAATCAGGGGATCTCAACTATCCAAGAGACCCAGTACTTC. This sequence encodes CASSQVRRNQGISTIQETQYF.

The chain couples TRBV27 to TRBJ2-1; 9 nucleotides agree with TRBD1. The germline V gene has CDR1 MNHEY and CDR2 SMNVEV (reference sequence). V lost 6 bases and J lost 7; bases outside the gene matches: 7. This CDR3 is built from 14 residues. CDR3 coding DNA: TGTGCCAGCAGACCACAGGGGGCCGGAAATGAGCAGTTCTTC. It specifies CASRPQGAGNEQFF.

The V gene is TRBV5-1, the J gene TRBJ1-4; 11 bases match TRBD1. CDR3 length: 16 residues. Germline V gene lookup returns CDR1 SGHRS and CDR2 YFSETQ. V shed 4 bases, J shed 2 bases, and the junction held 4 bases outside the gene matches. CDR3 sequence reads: CASSVGQGVTNEKLFF. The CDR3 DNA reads TGCGCCAGCAGCGTGGGACAGGGGGTCACTAATGAAAAACTGTTTTTT.

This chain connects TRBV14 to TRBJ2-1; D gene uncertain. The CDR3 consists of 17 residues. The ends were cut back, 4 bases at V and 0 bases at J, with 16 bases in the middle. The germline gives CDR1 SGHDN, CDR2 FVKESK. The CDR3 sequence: CASSRSYATASYNEQFF. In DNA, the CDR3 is TGTGCCAGCAGCCGAAGTTACGCGACTGCCTCCTACAATGAGCAGTTCTTC.

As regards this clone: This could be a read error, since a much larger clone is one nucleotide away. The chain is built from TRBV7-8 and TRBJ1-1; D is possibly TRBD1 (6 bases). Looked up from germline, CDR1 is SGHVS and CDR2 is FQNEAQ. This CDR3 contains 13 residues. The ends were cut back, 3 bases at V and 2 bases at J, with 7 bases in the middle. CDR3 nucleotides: TGTGCCAGCAGCTTGGACAGAAACACTGAAGCTTTCTTT. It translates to CASSLDRNTEAFF.

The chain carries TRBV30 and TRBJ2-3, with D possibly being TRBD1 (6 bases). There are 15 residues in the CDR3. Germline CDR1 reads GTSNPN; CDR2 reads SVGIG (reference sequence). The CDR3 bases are TGTGCTCGGACATCGGGACACGGGCCGTCGGATACGCAGTATTTT. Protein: CARTSGHGPSDTQYF.

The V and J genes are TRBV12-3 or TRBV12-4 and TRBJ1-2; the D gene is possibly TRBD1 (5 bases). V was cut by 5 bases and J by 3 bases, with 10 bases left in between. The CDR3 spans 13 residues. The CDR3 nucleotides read TGTGCCAGCAGTCGACAGTCTGACTATGGCTACACCTTC. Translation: CASSRQSDYGYTF.

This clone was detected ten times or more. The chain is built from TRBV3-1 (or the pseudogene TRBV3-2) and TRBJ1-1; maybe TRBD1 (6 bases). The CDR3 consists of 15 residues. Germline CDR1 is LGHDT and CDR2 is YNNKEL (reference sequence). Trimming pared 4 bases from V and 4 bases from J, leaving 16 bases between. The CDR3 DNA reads TGTGCCAGCAGCCCAAACGGACAGCCGAGCACTGAAGCTTTCTTT. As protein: CASSPNGQPSTEAFF.

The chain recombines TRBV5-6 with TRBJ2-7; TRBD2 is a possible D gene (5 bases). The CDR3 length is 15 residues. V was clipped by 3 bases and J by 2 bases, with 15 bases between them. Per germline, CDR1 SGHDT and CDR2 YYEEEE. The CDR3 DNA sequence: TGTGCCAGCAGCTATGCTTCGAGGGTACCCTACGAGCAGTACGTC. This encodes CASSYASRVPYEQYV.

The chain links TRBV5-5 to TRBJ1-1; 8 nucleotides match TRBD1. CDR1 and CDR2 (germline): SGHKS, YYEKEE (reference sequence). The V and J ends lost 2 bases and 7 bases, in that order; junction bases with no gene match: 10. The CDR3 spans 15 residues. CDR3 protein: CASSLNLDRVGEAFF. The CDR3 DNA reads TGTGCCAGCAGCTTAAACCTGGACAGGGTTGGTGAAGCTTTCTTT.

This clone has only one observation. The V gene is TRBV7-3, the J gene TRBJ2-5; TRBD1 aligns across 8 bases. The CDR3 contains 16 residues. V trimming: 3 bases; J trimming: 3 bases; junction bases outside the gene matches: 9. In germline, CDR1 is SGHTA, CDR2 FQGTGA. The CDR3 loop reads CASSFGQGSDEETQYF. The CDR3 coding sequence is TGTGCCAGCAGCTTCGGACAGGGAAGTGACGAAGAGACCCAGTACTTC.

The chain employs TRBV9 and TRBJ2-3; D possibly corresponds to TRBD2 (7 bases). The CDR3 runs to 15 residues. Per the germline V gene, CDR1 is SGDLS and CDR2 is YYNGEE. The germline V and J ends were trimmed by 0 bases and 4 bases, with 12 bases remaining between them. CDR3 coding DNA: TGTGCCAGCAGCGTAGACGGGGGGCTGGCAGATACGCAGTATTTT. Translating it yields CASSVDGGLADTQYF.

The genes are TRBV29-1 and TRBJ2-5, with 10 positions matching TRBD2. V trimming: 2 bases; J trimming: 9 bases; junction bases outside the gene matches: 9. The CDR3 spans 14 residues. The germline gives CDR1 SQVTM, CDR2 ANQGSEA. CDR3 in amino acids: CSVEMLAGAGAQYF. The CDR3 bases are TGCAGCGTTGAAATGCTAGCGGGGGCCGGGGCCCAGTACTTC.

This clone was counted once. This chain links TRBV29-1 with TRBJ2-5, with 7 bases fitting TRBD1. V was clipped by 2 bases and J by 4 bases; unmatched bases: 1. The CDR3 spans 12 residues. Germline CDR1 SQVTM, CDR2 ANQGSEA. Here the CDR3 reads CSVETGAETQYF. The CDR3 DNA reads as TGCAGCGTTGAAACAGGGGCAGAGACCCAGTACTTC.

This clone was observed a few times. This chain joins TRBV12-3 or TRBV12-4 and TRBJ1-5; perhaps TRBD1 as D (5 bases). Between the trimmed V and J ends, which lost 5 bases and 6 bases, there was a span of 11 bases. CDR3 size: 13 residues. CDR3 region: CASSTNQGQPQHF. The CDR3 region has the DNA TGTGCCAGCAGTACTAACCAGGGTCAGCCCCAGCATTTT.

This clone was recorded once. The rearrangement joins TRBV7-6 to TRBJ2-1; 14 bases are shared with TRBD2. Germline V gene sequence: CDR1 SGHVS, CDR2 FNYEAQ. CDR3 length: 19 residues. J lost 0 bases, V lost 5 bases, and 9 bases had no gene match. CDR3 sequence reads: CASSRSGLAGALSYNEQFF. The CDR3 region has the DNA TGTGCCAGCAGCCGTTCGGGACTAGCGGGGGCGCTCTCCTACAATGAGCAGTTCTTC.

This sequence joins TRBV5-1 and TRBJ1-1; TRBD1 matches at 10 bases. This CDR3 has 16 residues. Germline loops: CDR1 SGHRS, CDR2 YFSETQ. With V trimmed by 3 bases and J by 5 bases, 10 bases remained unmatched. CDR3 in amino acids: CASSYTDRDRGTEAFF. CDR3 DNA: TGCGCCAGCAGCTACACAGATCGGGACAGGGGAACTGAAGCTTTCTTT.

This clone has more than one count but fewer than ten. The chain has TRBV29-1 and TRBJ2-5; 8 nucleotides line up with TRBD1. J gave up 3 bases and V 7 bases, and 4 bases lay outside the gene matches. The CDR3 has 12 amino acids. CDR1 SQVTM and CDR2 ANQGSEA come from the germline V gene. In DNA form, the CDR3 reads TGCAGCGCCACGGACAGGGAAGAGACCCAGTACTTC. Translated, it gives CSATDREETQYF. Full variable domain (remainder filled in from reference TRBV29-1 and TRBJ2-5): SAVISQKPSRDICQRGTSLTIQCQVDSQVTMMFWYRQQPGQSLTLIATANQGSEATYESGFVIDKFPISRPNLTFSTLTVSNMSPEDSSIYLCSATDREETQYFGPGTRLLVL.

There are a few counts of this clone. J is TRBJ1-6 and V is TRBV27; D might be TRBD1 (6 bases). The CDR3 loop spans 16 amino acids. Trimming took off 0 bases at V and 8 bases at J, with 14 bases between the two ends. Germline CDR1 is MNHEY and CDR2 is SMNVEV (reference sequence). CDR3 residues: CASSLSWGTRDSPLHF. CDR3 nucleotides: TGTGCCAGCAGTTTATCGTGGGGGACAAGGGATTCACCCCTCCACTTT.

CDR3 sequence reads: CASSRGRETQYF. For the CDR3, the DNA is TGTGCCAGTTCAAGGGGGCGGGAGACCCAGTACTTC. J is TRBJ2-5 and V is TRBV19; 7 bases are a match to TRBD1. The length of the CDR3 is 12 residues. Unmatched junction bases numbered 5, after V lost 8 bases and J lost 5 bases. CDR1 is LNHDA and CDR2 is SQIVND in the germline V gene (reference sequence).

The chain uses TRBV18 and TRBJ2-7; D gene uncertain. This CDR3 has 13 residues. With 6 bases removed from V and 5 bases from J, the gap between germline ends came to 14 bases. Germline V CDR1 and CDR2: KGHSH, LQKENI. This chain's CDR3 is CASSNERENEQYV. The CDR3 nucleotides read TGTGCCAGCTCCAACGAACGCGAAAACGAGCAGTACGTC.

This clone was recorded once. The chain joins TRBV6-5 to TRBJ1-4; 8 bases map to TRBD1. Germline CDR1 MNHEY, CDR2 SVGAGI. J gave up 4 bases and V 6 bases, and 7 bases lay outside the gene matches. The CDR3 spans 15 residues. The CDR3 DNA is TGTGCCAGCAGCGGACAGGGTTTGGTTAATGAAAAACTGTTTTTT. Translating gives CASSGQGLVNEKLFF.

This chain's CDR3 is CASSGARGRRGYGYTF. Written as DNA, the CDR3 is TGTGCCAGCAGCGGCGCCCGAGGGCGGAGGGGCTATGGCTACACCTTC. V gene TRBV5-6 combines with J gene TRBJ1-2, with a weak D call TRBD1 (5 bases). Per the germline V gene, CDR1 is SGHDT and CDR2 is YYEEEE. V lost 4 bases and J 4 bases, leaving 20 bases between the germline ends. This CDR3 has 16 residues.

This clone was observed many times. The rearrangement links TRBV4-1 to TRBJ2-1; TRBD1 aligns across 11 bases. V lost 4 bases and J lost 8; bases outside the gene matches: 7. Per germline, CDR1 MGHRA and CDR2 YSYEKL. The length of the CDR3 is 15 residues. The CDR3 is CASSRGTGGRDEQFF. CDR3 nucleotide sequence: TGCGCCAGCAGCCGCGGGACAGGGGGTCGCGATGAGCAGTTCTTC.

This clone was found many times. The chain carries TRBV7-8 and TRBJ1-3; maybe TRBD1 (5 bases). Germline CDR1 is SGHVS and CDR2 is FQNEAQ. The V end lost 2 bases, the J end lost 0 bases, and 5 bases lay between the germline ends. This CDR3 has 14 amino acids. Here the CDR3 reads CASSLRGSGNTIYF. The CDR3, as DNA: TGTGCCAGCAGCTTAAGGGGCTCTGGAAACACCATATATTTT.

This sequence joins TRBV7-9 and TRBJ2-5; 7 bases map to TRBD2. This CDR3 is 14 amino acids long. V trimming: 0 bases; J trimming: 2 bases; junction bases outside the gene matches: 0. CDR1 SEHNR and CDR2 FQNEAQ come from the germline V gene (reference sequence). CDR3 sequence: CASSLAGGQETQYF. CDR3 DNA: TGTGCCAGCAGCTTAGCGGGGGGGCAAGAGACCCAGTACTTC.

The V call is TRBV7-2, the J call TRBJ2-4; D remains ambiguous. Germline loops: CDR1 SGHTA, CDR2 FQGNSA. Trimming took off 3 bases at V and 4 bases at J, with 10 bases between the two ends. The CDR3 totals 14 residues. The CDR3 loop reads CASSLAAPKNIQYF. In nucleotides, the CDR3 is TGTGCCAGCAGCTTGGCGGCTCCTAAAAACATTCAGTACTTC.

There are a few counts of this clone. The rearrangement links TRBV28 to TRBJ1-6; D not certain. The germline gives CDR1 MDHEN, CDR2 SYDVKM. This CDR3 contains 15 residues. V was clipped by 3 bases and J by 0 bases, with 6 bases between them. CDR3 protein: CASSLLASYNSPLHF. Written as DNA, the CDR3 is TGTGCCAGCAGTTTGTTGGCCTCCTATAATTCACCCCTCCACTTT.